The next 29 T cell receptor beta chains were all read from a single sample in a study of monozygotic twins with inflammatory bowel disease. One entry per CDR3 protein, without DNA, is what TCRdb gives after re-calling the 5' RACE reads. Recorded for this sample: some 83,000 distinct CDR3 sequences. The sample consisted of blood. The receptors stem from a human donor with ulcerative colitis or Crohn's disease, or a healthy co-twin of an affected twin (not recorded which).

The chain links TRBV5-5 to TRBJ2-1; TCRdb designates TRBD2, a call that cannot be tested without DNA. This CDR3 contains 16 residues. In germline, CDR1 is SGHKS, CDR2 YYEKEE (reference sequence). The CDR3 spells CASIKPGGGAYNEQFF.

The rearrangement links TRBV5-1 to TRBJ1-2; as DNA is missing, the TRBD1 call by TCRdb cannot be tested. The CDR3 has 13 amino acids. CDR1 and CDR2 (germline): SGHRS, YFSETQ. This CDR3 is CASSPAVPYGYTF.

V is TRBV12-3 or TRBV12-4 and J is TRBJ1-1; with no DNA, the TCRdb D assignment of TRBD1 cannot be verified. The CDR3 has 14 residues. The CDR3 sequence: CASSRSVIRDEAFF.

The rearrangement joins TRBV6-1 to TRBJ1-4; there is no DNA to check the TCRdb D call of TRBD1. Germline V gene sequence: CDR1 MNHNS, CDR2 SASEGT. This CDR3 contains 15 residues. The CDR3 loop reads CASRATGTGGEKLFF.

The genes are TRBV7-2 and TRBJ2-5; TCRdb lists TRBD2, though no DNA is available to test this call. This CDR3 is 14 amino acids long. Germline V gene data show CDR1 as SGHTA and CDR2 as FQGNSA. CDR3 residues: CASSPGLLQETQYF.

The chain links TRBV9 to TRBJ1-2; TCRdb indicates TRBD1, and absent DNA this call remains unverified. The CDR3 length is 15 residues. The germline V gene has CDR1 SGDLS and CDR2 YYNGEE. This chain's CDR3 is CASSIRGGDPYGYTF.

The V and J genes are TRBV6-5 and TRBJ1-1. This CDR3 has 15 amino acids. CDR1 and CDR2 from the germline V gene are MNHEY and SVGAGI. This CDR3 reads CASSYSHSEGTEAFF.

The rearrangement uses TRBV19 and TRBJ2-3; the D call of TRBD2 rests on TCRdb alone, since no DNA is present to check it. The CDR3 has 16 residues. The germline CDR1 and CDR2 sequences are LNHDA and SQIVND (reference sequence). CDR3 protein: CASSTSGPASTDTQYF.

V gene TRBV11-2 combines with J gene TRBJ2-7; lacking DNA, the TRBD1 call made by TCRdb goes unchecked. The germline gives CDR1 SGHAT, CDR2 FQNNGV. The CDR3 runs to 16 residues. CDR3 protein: CASSPMGGARSVEQYF.

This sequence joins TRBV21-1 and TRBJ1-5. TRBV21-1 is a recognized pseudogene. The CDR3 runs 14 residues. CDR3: CASSKMTANQPQHF.

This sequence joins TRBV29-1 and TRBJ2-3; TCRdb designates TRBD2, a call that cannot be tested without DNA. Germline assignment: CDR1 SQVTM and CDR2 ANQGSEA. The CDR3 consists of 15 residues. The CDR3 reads CSVVGLAGVRDTQYF.

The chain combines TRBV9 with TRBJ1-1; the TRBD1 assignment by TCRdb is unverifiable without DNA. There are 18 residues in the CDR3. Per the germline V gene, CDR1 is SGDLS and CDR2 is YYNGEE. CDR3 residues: CASSVAPGTKAGSTEAFF.

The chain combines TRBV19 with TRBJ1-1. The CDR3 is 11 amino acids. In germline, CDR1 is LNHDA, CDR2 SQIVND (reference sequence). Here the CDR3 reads CASSIRNRAFF.

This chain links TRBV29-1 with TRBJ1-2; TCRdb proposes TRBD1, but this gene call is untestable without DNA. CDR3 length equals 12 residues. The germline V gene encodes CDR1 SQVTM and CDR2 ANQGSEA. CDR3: CSGRQDDYGYTF.

The CDR3 protein is CASSYSRAGQGKTEAFF. The chain couples TRBV6-5 to TRBJ1-1; TCRdb indicates TRBD1, and absent DNA this call remains unverified. The germline gives CDR1 MNHEY, CDR2 SVGAGI. The CDR3 sequence is 17 residues long.

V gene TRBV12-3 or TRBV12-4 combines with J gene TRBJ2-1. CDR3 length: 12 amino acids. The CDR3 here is CASSQHSNEQFF.

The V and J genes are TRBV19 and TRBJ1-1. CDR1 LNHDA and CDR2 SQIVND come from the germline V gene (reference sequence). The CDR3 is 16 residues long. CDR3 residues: CASSILGRDWGTEAFF. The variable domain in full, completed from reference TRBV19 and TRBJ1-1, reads DGGITQSPKYLFRKEGQNVTLSCEQNLNHDAMYWYRQDPGQGLRLIYYSQIVNDFQKGDIAEGYSVSREKKESFPLTVTSAQKNPTAFYLCASSILGRDWGTEAFFGQGTRLTVV.

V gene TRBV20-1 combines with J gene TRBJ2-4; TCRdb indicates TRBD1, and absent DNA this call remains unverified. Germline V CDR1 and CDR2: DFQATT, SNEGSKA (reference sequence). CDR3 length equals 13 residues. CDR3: CSAPGAGKNIQYF.

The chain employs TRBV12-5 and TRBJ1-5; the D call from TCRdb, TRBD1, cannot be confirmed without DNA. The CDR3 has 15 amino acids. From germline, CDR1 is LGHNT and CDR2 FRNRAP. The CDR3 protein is CASGFTGDGNQPQHF.

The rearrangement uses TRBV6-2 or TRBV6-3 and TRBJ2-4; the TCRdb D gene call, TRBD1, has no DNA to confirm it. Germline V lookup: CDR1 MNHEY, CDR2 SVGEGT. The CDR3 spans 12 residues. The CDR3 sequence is CASPTGNPIQYF.

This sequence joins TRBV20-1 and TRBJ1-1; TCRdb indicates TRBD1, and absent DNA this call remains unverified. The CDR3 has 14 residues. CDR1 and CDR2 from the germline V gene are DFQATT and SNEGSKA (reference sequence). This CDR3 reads CSAQTGTGNTEAFF.

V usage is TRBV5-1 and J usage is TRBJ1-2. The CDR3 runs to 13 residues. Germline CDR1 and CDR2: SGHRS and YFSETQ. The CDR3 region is CASSESVFYGYTF.

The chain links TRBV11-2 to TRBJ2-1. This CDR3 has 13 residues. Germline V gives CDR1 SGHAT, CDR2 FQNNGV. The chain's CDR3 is CASSLEDSNEQFF.

CDR3 loop: CASSRAYTNYGYTF. The chain combines TRBV27 with TRBJ1-2. The germline V gene has CDR1 MNHEY and CDR2 SMNVEV (reference sequence). The CDR3 sequence is 14 residues long.

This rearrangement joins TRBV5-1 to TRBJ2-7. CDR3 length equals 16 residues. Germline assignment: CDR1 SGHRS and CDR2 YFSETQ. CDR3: CASSLRESRTDYEQYF.

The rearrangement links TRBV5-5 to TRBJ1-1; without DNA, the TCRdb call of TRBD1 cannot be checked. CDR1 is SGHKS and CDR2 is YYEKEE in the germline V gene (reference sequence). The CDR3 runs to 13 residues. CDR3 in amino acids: CASSLWTNSEAFF.

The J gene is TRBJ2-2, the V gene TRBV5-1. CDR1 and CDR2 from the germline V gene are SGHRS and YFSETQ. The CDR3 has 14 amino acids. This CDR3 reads CASSLEGNTGELFF.

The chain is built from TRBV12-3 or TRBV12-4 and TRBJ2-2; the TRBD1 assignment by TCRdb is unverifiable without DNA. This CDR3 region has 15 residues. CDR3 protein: CASSPGTGGFGELFF.

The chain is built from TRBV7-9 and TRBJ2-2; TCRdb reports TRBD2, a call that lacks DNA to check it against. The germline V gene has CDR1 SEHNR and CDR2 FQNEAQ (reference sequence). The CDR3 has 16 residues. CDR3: CASSPPGLANTGELFF.